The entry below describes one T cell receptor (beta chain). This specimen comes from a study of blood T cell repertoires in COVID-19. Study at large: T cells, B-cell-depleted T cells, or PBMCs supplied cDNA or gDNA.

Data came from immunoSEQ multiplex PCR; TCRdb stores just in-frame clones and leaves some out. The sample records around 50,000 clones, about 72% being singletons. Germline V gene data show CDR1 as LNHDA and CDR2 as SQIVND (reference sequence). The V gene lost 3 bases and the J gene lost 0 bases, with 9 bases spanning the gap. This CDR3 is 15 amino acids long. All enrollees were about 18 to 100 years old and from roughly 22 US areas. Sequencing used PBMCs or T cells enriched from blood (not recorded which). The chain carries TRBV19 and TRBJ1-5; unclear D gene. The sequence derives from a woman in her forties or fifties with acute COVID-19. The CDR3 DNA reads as TGTGCCAGTAGTATGAGTGGTTTTAGCAATCAGCCCCAGCATTTT. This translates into CASSMSGFSNQPQHF.